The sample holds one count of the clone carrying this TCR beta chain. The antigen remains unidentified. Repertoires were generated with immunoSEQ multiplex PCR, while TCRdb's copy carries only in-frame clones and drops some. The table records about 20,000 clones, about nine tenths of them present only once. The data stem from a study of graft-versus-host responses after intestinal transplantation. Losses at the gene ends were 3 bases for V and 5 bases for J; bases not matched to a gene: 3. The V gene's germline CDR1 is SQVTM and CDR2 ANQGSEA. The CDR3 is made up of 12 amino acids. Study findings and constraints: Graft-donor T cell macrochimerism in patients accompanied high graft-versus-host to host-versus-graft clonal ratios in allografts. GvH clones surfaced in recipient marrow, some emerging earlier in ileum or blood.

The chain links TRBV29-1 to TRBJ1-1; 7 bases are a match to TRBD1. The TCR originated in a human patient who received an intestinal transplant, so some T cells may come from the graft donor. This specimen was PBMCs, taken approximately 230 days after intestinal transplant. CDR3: CSVDQGGTEAFF. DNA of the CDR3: TGCAGCGTTGATCAGGGGGGAACTGAAGCTTTCTTT. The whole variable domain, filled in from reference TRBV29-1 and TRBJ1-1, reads SAVISQKPSRDICQRGTSLTIQCQVDSQVTMMFWYRQQPGQSLTLIATANQGSEATYESGFVIDKFPISRPNLTFSTLTVSNMSPEDSSIYLCSVDQGGTEAFFGQGTRLTVV.